This T cell receptor (beta chain) was recorded in a study of T cells in Graves' hyperthyroidism and ophthalmopathy. Findings of the study overall: Most thyroid clonotypes that were expanded above 0.001 also turned up in blood.

TCR beta CDR3 region amplification was performed from RNA transcripts. The HTBI set primed first-round TCR CDR3 RT-PCR. Via MiXCR, TCRdb re-called the multiplex PCR reads, giving one row per CDR3 protein. Of approximately 700,000 distinct CDR3 sequences in the sample, about a sixth were seen once. The CDR3 length is 16 residues. Germline V gene lookup returns CDR1 SGDLS and CDR2 YYNGEE. V was shortened by 2 bases and J by 5 bases, with 16 bases between the two germline ends. Those with hyperthyroidism were 18 to 65 years old, newly diagnosed, and ill for under 2 months. Reasons for excluding patients were uncontrolled infection, other autoimmune disease, pregnancy or lactation. 10 ml fresh peripheral blood yielded the PBMCs. This clonotype was seen a handful of times. The antigen remains unidentified.

The gene calls are TRBV9 and TRBJ2-2, with unresolved D. Sequenced sample: blood. The sequence derives from a man aged 18-30 years with Graves' hyperthyroidism. CDR3 sequence (DNA): TGTGCCAGCAGCGTTTCTGGCACCCTCCTTACCGGGGAGCTGTTTTTT. This codes for CASSVSGTLLTGELFF.